This TCR beta chain is drawn from a study of T cell responses to AZD1222 COVID-19 vaccine. Clones were sequenced by immunoSEQ multiplex PCR, and TCRdb holds only the in-frame ones, with some missing. The table records over 130,000 clones, about 90% of them present only once. Trimming took 1 base from V and 3 from J, leaving 12 bases between them. Looked up from germline, CDR1 is LGHDT and CDR2 is YNNKEL (reference sequence). CDR3 length: 15 amino acids. The chain joins TRBV3-1 (or the pseudogene TRBV3-2) to TRBJ1-1; perhaps TRBD1 as D (6 bases). The material sequenced was peripheral blood, taken 28 days after the second dose of the MenACWY control vaccine. This TCR was sampled from an adult who received the MenACWY meningococcal vaccine as a control. CDR3: CASSQGPQGHTEAFF. The CDR3 region has the DNA TGTGCCAGCAGCCAAGGCCCCCAGGGGCACACTGAAGCTTTCTTT.